Presented here are 2 T cell receptor beta chains from one specimen sequenced in a study of response to subunit inactivated influenza vaccine (dated 2018 in TCRdb). The library was made by RT-PCR. TCRdb lists the instrument as Illumina HiSeq 2500. TCRdb reanalyzed the raw reads on its own, using fastp at Q25 for trimming and MiXCR for clone calling, and kept in-frame beta chains. CDR3 protein sequences are deduplicated, and each keeps its most common genes and DNA. The sample yields just under 550,000 distinct CDR3 sequences; approximately 22% were counted once. The top ten clonotypes cover 2.5% to 3.5% of the sample. In addition, the sample was reused for a study of T cells expressing NK-cell markers. As that second study puts it: TCR beta cDNA libraries were made by 5'RACE template switching that added a universal primer site and unique molecular identifiers.

This sample comprised CD4+ T cells sorted from PBMCs, obtained roughly 12 days after vaccination. Source of these receptors: a man aged 45 to 65 who received an inactivated influenza vaccine. Donor details come from another sample of the same person, matched by shared clones.

This clonotype has at least ten counts. The rearrangement uses TRBV12-3 or TRBV12-4 and TRBJ2-1, with 11 bases matching TRBD2. Unmatched junction bases numbered 9, after V lost 6 bases and J lost 5 bases. The CDR3 spans 16 residues. CDR3 region: CASSLRLAGYNNEQFF. CDR3 DNA: TGTGCCAGCAGCCTCCGACTAGCGGGGTATAACAATGAGCAGTTCTTC.

The CDR3 protein is CASSLGYRGRAKNIQYF. The CDR3 nucleotides read TGTGCCAGCAGCTTAGGTTACAGGGGACGGGCCAAAAACATTCAGTACTTC. The chain couples TRBV7-9 to TRBJ2-4; TRBD1 matches 7 bases. The germline V gene has CDR1 SEHNR and CDR2 FQNEAQ (reference sequence). The V and J ends lost 1 base and 1 base, in that order; junction bases with no gene match: 7. This CDR3 region has 17 residues. The variable domain in full, completed from reference TRBV7-9 and TRBJ2-4, reads DTGVSQNPRHKITKRGQNVTFRCDPISEHNRLYWYRQTLGQGPEFLTYFQNEAQLEKSRLLSDRFSAERPKGSFSTLEIQRTEQGDSAMYLCASSLGYRGRAKNIQYFGAGTRLSVL.